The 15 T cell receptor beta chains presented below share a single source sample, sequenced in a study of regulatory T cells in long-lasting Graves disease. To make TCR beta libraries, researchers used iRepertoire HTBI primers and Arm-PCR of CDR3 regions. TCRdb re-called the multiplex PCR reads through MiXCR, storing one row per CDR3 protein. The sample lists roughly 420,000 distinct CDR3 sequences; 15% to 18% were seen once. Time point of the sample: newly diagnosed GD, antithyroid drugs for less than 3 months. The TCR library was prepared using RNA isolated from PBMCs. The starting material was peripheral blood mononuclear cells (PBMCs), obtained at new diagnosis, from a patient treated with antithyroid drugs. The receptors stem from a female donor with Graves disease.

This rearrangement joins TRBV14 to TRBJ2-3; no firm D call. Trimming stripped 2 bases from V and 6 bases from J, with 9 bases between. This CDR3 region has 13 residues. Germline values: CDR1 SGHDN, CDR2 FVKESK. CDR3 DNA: TGTGCCAGCAGCCAACTGGCGTCGGATACGCAGTATTTT. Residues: CASSQLASDTQYF.

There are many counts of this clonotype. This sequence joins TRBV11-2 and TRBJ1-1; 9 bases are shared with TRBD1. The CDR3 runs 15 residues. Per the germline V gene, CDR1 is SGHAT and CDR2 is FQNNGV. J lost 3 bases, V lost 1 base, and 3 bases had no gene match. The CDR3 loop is CASSLADRGDTEAFF. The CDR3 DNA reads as TGTGCCAGCAGCTTAGCGGACAGGGGAGACACTGAAGCTTTCTTT.

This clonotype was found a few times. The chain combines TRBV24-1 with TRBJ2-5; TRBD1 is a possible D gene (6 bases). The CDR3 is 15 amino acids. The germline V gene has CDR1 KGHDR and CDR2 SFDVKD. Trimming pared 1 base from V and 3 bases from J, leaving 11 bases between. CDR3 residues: CATSDFGSGEETQYF. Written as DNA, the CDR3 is TGTGCCACCAGTGATTTCGGATCAGGGGAAGAGACCCAGTACTTC.

The CDR3 sequence is CASSKPGHNEQFF. In DNA, the CDR3 is TGTGCCAGCAGTAAACCGGGGCACAATGAGCAGTTCTTC. The V and J genes are TRBV5-5 and TRBJ2-1, with D perhaps being TRBD1 or TRBD2 (5 bases each). CDR3 length equals 13 residues. Germline values: CDR1 SGHKS, CDR2 YYEKEE (reference sequence). The V end lost 5 bases, the J end lost 5 bases, and 11 bases lay between the germline ends.

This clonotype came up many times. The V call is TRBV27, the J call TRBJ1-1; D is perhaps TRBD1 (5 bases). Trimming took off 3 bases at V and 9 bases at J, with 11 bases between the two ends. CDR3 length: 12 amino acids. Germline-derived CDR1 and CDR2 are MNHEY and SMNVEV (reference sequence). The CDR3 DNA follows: TGTGCCAGCAGTTTGGCGGGGGAAAAAGCTTTCTTT. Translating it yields CASSLAGEKAFF.

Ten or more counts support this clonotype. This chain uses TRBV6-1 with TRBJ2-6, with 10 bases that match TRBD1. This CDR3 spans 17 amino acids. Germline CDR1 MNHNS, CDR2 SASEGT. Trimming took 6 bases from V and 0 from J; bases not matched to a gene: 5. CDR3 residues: CASSPGQGLSGANVLTF. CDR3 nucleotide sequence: TGTGCCAGCAGCCCGGGACAGGGGCTCTCTGGGGCCAACGTCCTGACTTTC.

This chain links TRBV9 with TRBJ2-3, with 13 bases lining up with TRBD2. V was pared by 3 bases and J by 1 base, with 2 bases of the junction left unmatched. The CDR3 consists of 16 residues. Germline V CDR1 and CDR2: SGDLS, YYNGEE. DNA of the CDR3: TGTGCCAGCAGCGCAGGACTAGCGGGGGGCACAGATACGCAGTATTTT. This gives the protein CASSAGLAGGTDTQYF.

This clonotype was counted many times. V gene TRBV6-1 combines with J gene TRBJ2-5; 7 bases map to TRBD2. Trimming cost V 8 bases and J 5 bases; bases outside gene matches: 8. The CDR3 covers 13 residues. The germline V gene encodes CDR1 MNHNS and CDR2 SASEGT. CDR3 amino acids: CASGARGTETQYF. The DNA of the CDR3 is TGTGCCAGCGGGGCGCGGGGGACTGAGACCCAGTACTTC.

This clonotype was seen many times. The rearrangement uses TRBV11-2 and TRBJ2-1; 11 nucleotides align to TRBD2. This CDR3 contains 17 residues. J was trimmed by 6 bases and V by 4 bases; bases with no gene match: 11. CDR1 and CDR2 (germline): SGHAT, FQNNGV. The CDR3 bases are TGTGCCAGCAGCTCTGCGCCGGGAACTAGCGGGAGCAATGAGCAGTTCTTC. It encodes CASSSAPGTSGSNEQFF.

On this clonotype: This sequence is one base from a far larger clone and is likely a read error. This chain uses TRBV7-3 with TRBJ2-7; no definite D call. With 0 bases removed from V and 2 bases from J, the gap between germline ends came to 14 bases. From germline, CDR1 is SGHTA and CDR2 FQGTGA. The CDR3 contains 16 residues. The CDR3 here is CASSLTVFAPTYEQYF. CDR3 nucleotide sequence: TGTGCCAGCAGCTTAACGGTATTCGCCCCCACCTACGAGCAGTACTTC.

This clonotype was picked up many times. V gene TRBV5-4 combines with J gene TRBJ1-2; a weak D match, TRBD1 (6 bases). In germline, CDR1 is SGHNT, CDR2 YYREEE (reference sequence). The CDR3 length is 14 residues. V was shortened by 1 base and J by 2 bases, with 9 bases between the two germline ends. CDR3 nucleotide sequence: TGTGCCAGCAGCTTGAACACAGGGAACTATGGCTACACCTTC. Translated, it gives CASSLNTGNYGYTF.

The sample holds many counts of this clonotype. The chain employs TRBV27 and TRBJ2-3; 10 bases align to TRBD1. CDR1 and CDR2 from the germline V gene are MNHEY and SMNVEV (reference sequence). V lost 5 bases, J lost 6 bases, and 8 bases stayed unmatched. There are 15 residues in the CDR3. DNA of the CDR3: TGTGCCAGCAGTGAGCCGACAGGGGGCCATGATACGCAGTATTTT. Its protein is CASSEPTGGHDTQYF.

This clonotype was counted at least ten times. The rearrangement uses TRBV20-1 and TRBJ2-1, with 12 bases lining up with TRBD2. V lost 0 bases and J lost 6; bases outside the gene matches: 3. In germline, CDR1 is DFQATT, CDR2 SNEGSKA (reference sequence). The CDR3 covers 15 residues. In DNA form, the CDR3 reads TGCAGTGCTAGAGATCCGGGACTAGCGGGCAATGAGCAGTTCTTC. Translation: CSARDPGLAGNEQFF.

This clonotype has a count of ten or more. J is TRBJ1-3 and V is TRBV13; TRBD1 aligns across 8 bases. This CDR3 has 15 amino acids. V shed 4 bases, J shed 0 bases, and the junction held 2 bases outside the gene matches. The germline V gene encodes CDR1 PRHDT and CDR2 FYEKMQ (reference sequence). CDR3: CASSSDRVSGNTIYF. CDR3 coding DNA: TGTGCCAGCAGCTCGGACAGGGTCTCTGGAAACACCATATATTTT.

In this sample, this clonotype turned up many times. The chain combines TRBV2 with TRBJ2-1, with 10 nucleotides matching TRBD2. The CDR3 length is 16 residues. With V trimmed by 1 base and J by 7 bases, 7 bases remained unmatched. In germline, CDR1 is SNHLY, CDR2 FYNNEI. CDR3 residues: CASSEVASGSENEQFF. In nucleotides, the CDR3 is TGTGCCAGCAGTGAAGTGGCTAGCGGGAGTGAAAATGAGCAGTTCTTC.